The sequence of this TCR beta chain was determined in a study of shared clonotypes between healthy human individuals. Method: immunoSEQ multiplex PCR; TCRdb's copy keeps in-frame clones and lacks some. The sample contains approximately 1,500,000 clones, approximately 98% of which appear only once. Per the germline V gene, CDR1 is WSHSY and CDR2 is SAAADI. The CDR3 length is 13 residues. V was cut by 7 bases and J by 0 bases, with 7 bases left in between. The TCR sequence derives from a man aged 30 to 45 in good health. The chain uses TRBV10-2 and TRBJ2-4; D is unresolved. Sequencing used naive CD4+ T cells sorted from blood. Indicated subset: CD45RA+ positively selected. The CDR3 spells CASTPIAKNIQYF. Here the CDR3 DNA reads TGCGCCAGCACCCCTATAGCCAAAAACATTCAGTACTTC.